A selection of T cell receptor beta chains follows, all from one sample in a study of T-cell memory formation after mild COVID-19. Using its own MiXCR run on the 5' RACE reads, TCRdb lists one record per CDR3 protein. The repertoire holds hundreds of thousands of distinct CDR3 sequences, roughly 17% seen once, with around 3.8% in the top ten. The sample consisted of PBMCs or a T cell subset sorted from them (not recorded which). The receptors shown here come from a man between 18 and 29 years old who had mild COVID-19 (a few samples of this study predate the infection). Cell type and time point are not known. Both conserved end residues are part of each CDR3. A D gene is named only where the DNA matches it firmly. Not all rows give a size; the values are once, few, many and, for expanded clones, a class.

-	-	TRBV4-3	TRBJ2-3	TGCGCCAGCAGCCAAGATTTTTTGGACGCTACAGATACGCAGTATTTT	CASSQDFLDATDTQYF
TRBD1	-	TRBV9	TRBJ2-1	TGTGCCAGCACCCAGGGGGCCGGGGCATATGAGCAGTTCTTC	CASTQGAGAYEQFF
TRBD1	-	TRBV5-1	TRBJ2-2	TGCGCCAGCAGCTGGACAGGCTCCACCGGGGAGCTGTTTTTT	CASSWTGSTGELFF
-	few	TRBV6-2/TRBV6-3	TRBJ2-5	TGTGCCAGCAGCTCCTATCGAGGACAAGCGGGTCTAACGGAGACCCAGTACTTC	CASSSYRGQAGLTETQYF
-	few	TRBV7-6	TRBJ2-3	TGTGCCAGCAGCTTAGGGACAACGAGGACAGATACGCAGTATTTT	CASSLGTTRTDTQYF
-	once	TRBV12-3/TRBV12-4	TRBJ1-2	TGTGCCAGCAGATCGGGGCTAGGCTACACCTTC	CASRSGLGYTF
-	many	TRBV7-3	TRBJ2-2	TGTGCCAGCAGCCCTACGGGGCTGACCGGGGAGCTGTTTTTT	CASSPTGLTGELFF
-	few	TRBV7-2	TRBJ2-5	TGTGCCAGCGGAGGATACCAAGAGACCCAGTACTTC	CASGGYQETQYF
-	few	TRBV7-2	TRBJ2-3	TGTGCCAGCACTCTTGGGGGATACACAGATACGCAGTATTTT	CASTLGGYTDTQYF
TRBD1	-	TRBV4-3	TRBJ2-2	TGCGCCAGCAGCCAAGCAAACATCGGGACAGGGTCCACCGGGGAGCTGTTTTTT	CASSQANIGTGSTGELFF
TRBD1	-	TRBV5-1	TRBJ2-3	TGCGCCAGCGGGGGCCGGGACAGGGTGAAAGATACGCAGTATTTT	CASGGRDRVKDTQYF
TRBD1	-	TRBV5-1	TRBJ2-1	TGCGCCAGCAGCTTGGAGGCCCGGGACAGAAACAATGAGCAGTTCTTC	CASSLEARDRNNEQFF
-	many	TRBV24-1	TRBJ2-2	TGTGCCACCAGTGACCCATCGGACGGGGCCGGGGAGCTGTTTTTT	CATSDPSDGAGELFF